Listed below are T cell receptor beta chains from one sample, sequenced in a study of blood T cells in healthy people across ages. TCRdb reprocessed the 5' RACE reads with MiXCR, giving one entry per CDR3 protein. The data contain about 970,000 distinct CDR3 sequences, 51% of them singletons. The sequencing sample was made of blood. Every receptor here comes from a woman aged 60-75 years in good health. Each CDR3 is given with its conserved first and last residue. Fields, in order: clone size, D gene, V gene, J gene, CDR3 protein, CDR3 DNA. A D gene is named only where the DNA matches it firmly. Not all rows give a size; the values are once, few, many and, for expanded clones, a class.

-	TRBD2	TRBV7-2	TRBJ2-3	CASSPPESSGYFIDTQYF	TGTGCCAGCAGCCCGCCTGAGTCTAGCGGCTACTTTATCGATACGCAGTATTTT
-	TRBD1	TRBV27	TRBJ2-7	CASSRSRDRGHEQYF	TGTGCCAGCAGTCGAAGCCGGGACAGGGGTCACGAGCAGTACTTC
few	TRBD1	TRBV4-3	TRBJ2-5	CASSQGVPGGAPKQYF	TGCGCCAGCAGCCAAGGTGTACCAGGGGGCGCTCCGAAGCAGTACTTC
few	TRBD1	TRBV7-9	TRBJ2-5	CASSFPGQTRGTQYF	TGTGCCAGCAGCTTCCCGGGACAGACCAGGGGGACCCAGTACTTC
few	-	TRBV20-1	TRBJ2-3	CSARPPRVGDTQYF	TGCAGTGCTAGACCCCCCCGGGTGGGAGATACGCAGTATTTT
-	TRBD1	TRBV12-3/TRBV12-4	TRBJ2-3	CASSPPQGIKDTQYF	TGTGCCAGCAGTCCGCCACAGGGGATTAAAGATACGCAGTATTTT
few	-	TRBV7-6	TRBJ1-6	CASSLGQGKNSPLHF	TGTGCCAGCAGCTTAGGGCAGGGGAAAAATTCACCCCTCCACTTT
-	TRBD2	TRBV4-1	TRBJ2-7	CASSQEASGRGYEQYF	TGCGCCAGCAGCCAAGAGGCAAGCGGGAGGGGATACGAGCAGTACTTC
-	TRBD2	TRBV9	TRBJ2-7	CASSVEGSGNEQYF	TGTGCCAGCAGCGTAGAGGGTAGCGGGAACGAGCAGTACTTC
-	-	TRBV28	TRBJ2-3	CASSSTGSMGHTDTQYF	TGTGCCAGCAGTTCTACAGGGTCCATGGGTCACACAGATACGCAGTATTTT
-	TRBD2	TRBV6-5	TRBJ2-7	CASSYLREAPYEQYF	TGTGCCAGCAGTTACCTGCGGGAGGCCCCCTACGAGCAGTACTTC
once	TRBD1	TRBV27	TRBJ1-5	CASSYGTGGRQPQHF	TGTGCCAGCAGTTATGGGACAGGGGGCAGGCAGCCCCAGCATTTT
-	TRBD2	TRBV20-1	TRBJ2-1	CSARLAGLNEQFF	TGCAGTGCGCGGCTAGCGGGACTCAATGAGCAGTTCTTC
few	TRBD1	TRBV12-3/TRBV12-4	TRBJ2-1	CASSLGQGLYNEQFF	TGTGCCAGCAGTTTGGGACAGGGACTTTACAATGAGCAGTTCTTC
few	TRBD2	TRBV12-3/TRBV12-4	TRBJ2-4	CASSLFREGNIQYF	TGTGCCAGCAGTTTATTTAGGGAGGGGAACATTCAGTACTTC
once	TRBD2	TRBV19	TRBJ2-1	CASTKSGRVSYNEQFF	TGTGCCAGTACCAAAAGCGGGAGGGTCTCCTACAATGAGCAGTTCTTC
-	TRBD1	TRBV9	TRBJ1-1	CASSVAVGTGIKAFF	TGTGCCAGCAGCGTAGCTGTGGGGACAGGGATAAAAGCTTTCTTT
few	TRBD2	TRBV6-5	TRBJ2-1	CASSYSPGPAGWYEQFF	TGTGCCAGCAGTTACTCCCCCGGCCCAGCGGGATGGTATGAGCAGTTCTTC
-	-	TRBV24-1	TRBJ2-3	CATSEGYTQYF	TGTGCCACCAGTGAGGGCTATACGCAGTATTTT
-	-	TRBV20-1	TRBJ2-1	CSAPQERAYNEQFF	TGCAGTGCTCCTCAGGAGCGGGCCTACAATGAGCAGTTCTTC
-	TRBD2	TRBV15	TRBJ2-3	CATSRTSGIEDTQYF	TGTGCCACCAGCAGGACTAGCGGGATTGAGGATACGCAGTATTTT
-	TRBD2	TRBV27	TRBJ2-1	CASMTGGPYNEQFF	TGTGCCAGCATGACGGGAGGGCCGTATAATGAGCAGTTCTTC
few	-	TRBV29-1	TRBJ2-3	CSVVGGTRTDTQYF	TGCAGCGTTGTGGGGGGGACACGCACAGATACGCAGTATTTT
-	-	TRBV30	TRBJ1-1	CAWTRQVGLNTEAFF	TGTGCCTGGACTCGGCAGGTGGGGCTGAACACTGAAGCTTTCTTT
-	TRBD1	TRBV7-9	TRBJ2-7	CASSKTAGTGDYEQYF	TGTGCCAGCAGCAAAACCGCCGGGACAGGGGACTACGAGCAGTACTTC
-	TRBD1	TRBV29-1	TRBJ2-7	CSAKGGRYYKQYF	TGCAGCGCAAAAGGGGGCAGGTACTACAAGCAGTACTTC
-	-	TRBV20-1	TRBJ2-1	CSATPHNNEQFF	TGCAGTGCAACCCCTCACAACAATGAGCAGTTCTTC
few	-	TRBV4-2	TRBJ2-7	CASSQGMGGGVSYEQYF	TGTGCCAGCAGCCAAGGGATGGGGGGCGGGGTTTCCTACGAGCAGTACTTC
-	TRBD1	TRBV6-6	TRBJ1-4	CASSLTGGLHEKLFF	TGTGCCAGCAGCCTCACAGGGGGGCTTCATGAAAAACTGTTTTTT
-	TRBD1	TRBV15	TRBJ1-6	CATSRARQGSAGNSPPHF	TGTGCCACCAGCAGAGCCCGACAGGGAAGCGCGGGTAATTCACCCCCCCACTTT
few	TRBD2	TRBV10-3	TRBJ2-4	CAISSGTSKNIQYF	TGTGCCATCAGTTCCGGGACTAGCAAAAACATTCAGTACTTC
-	-	TRBV28	TRBJ2-7	CASSFPYEQYF	TGTGCCAGCAGTTTCCCCTACGAGCAGTACTTC
-	-	TRBV6-5	TRBJ2-5	CASSQGGQRYF	TGTGCCAGCAGCCAGGGGGGCCAGAGGTACTTC
-	-	TRBV10-1	TRBJ2-7	CASSESDSYEQYF	TGCGCCAGCAGTGAGTCGGACTCCTACGAGCAGTACTTC
-	TRBD2	TRBV15	TRBJ2-1	CATWLAGGVTNEQFF	TGTGCCACCTGGCTAGCGGGAGGTGTGACCAATGAGCAGTTCTTC
-	TRBD1	TRBV29-1	TRBJ2-3	CSAPGQGYTDTQYF	TGCAGCGCTCCGGGACAGGGGTACACAGATACGCAGTATTTT
once	-	TRBV3-1	TRBJ2-5	CASSPFQGSPYF	TGTGCCAGCAGCCCCTTCCAAGGGTCTCCGTACTTC
-	TRBD2	TRBV10-3	TRBJ2-1	CAISAGTTLCEQFF	TGTGCCATCAGCGCCGGGACTACCCTTTGTGAGCAGTTCTTC
few	-	TRBV4-1	TRBJ1-1	CASSQDMATGTSEAFF	TGCGCCAGCAGCCAAGATATGGCAACCGGGACTAGTGAAGCTTTCTTT
-	TRBD2	TRBV20-1	TRBJ2-7	CSVRDSDSGSYEQYF	TGCAGTGTTAGAGATTCTGATAGCGGGTCCTACGAGCAGTACTTC
-	TRBD2	TRBV27	TRBJ2-7	CASRQLAGGNLGEQYF	TGTGCCAGCAGGCAACTAGCGGGAGGGAATCTCGGCGAGCAGTACTTC
few	-	TRBV12-3/TRBV12-4	TRBJ2-1	CASRIRQGVRTLGVNEQFF	TGTGCCAGCAGGATCCGTCAGGGCGTGAGAACCCTAGGTGTCAATGAGCAGTTCTTC
-	TRBD1	TRBV7-8	TRBJ1-2	CASSLDSGQGAYYGYTF	TGTGCCAGCAGCTTAGATTCGGGACAGGGGGCCTACTATGGCTACACCTTC
-	TRBD2	TRBV24-1	TRBJ2-5	CATSAASGGETQYF	TGTGCCACCAGTGCGGCTAGCGGGGGAGAGACCCAGTACTTC
-	TRBD2	TRBV20-1	TRBJ2-3	CSARSGGGLPTDTQYF	TGCAGTGCTAGATCGGGGGGAGGGCTACCCACAGATACGCAGTATTTT
-	-	TRBV6-2/TRBV6-3	TRBJ2-4	CAVTRGLGINIQYF	TGTGCCGTCACGAGAGGCCTCGGGATAAACATTCAGTACTTC